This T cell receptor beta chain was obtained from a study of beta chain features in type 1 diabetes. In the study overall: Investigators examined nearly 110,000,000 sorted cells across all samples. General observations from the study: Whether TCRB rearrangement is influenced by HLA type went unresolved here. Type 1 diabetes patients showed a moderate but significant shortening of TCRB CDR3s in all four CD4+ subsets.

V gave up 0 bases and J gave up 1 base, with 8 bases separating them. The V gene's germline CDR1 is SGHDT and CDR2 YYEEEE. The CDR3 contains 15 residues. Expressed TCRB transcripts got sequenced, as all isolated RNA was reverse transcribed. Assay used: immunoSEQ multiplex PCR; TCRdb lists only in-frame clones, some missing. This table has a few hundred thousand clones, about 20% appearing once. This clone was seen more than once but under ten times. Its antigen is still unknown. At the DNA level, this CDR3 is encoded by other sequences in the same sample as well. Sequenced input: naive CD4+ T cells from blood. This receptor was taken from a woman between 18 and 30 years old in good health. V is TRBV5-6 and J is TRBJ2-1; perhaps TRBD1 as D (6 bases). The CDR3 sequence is CASSLGQGSYNEQFF. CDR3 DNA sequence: TGTGCCAGCAGCTTGGGGCAGGGGTCCTACAATGAGCAGTTCTTC.